One and the same sample provided the 28 T cell receptor beta chains below, sequenced in a study of blood T cell repertoires in COVID-19. Profiled with immunoSEQ multiplex PCR; TCRdb holds only in-frame clones, not every one. The sample has fewer than 200,000 clones; about 83% are singletons. The material sequenced was peripheral blood. The receptors were gathered from a woman aged 80 or older with acute or convalescent COVID-19.

This clone was recorded once. V gene TRBV9 combines with J gene TRBJ2-2, with 9 bases lining up with TRBD1. The germline V gene encodes CDR1 SGDLS and CDR2 YYNGEE. The V segment lost 2 bases and the J segment 4 bases; nucleotides outside the gene matches: 9. This CDR3 contains 17 residues. CDR3 loop: CASSVTNRGQITGELFF. The DNA of the CDR3 is TGTGCCAGCAGCGTCACAAACAGGGGGCAAATCACCGGGGAGCTGTTTTTT.

This chain uses TRBV6-1 with TRBJ2-7, with 7 positions matching TRBD1. Unmatched junction bases numbered 8, after V lost 2 bases and J lost 1 base. The CDR3 totals 16 residues. CDR1 is MNHNS and CDR2 is SASEGT in the germline V gene. This chain's CDR3 is CASSELGGPNSYEQYF. In nucleotides, the CDR3 is TGTGCCAGCAGTGAATTAGGGGGCCCCAATTCCTACGAGCAGTACTTC.

Comments on this clone: The sample contains more than one DNA sequence encoding this CDR3. J is TRBJ1-2 and V is TRBV6-2 or TRBV6-3; 7 nucleotides align to TRBD1. CDR1 MNHEY and CDR2 SVGEGT come from the germline V gene. CDR3 length: 13 amino acids. V was clipped by 6 bases and J by 3 bases; unmatched bases: 4. The CDR3: CASSLDRDYGYTF. CDR3 coding DNA: TGTGCCAGCAGCCTCGACAGGGACTATGGCTACACCTTC.

The J gene is TRBJ2-1, the V gene TRBV5-5; D is unclear. The CDR3 loop spans 15 amino acids. V shed 0 bases and J shed 6 bases, with 13 bases lying between them. CDR1 and CDR2 from the germline V gene are SGHKS and YYEKEE (reference sequence). This CDR3 reads CASSLAALGFNEQFF. As DNA, the CDR3 is TGTGCCAGCAGCTTGGCCGCGCTAGGATTCAATGAGCAGTTCTTC.

This clone was seen a handful of times. V and J are TRBV2 and TRBJ1-3; D remains unclear. V was shortened by 3 bases and J by 0 bases, with 9 bases between the two germline ends. The CDR3 is 15 amino acids. CDR1 is SNHLY and CDR2 is FYNNEI in the germline V gene. CDR3 nucleotides: TGTGCCAGCAGTGACGCACTCCTCTCTGGAAACACCATATATTTT. Amino acids: CASSDALLSGNTIYF.

The CDR3 nucleotides are TGTGCCAGCGGGGCGGTGGGAGGGTATGGCTACACCTTC. Residues: CASGAVGGYGYTF. The rearrangement links TRBV6-5 to TRBJ1-2; TRBD1 is a possible D gene (5 bases). There are 13 residues in the CDR3. Germline CDR1 reads MNHEY; CDR2 reads SVGAGI. The V gene lost 8 bases and the J gene lost 5 bases, with 15 bases spanning the gap.

The J gene is TRBJ1-5, the V gene TRBV18; weak D call: TRBD1 (6 bases). The CDR3 spans 12 residues. V lost 8 bases and J lost 3, with 8 bases in between. Germline CDR1 reads KGHSH; CDR2 reads LQKENI. The CDR3 bases are TGTGCCAGCCGGGACAACAATCAGCCCCAGCATTTT. Translated, it gives CASRDNNQPQHF.

This chain connects TRBV7-3 to TRBJ1-5, with D maybe TRBD1 (5 bases). Germline CDR1 reads SGHTA; CDR2 reads FQGTGA. The V end lost 2 bases, the J end lost 3 bases, and 11 bases lay between the germline ends. CDR3 size: 15 residues. CDR3 sequence: CASSLGRGDNQPQHF. In nucleotides, the CDR3 is TGTGCCAGCAGCTTAGGGCGGGGGGACAATCAGCCCCAGCATTTT. The full variable domain, with the rest looked up from reference TRBV7-3 and TRBJ1-5, is GAGVSQTPSNKVTEKGKYVELRCDPISGHTALYWYRQSLGQGPEFLIYFQGTGAADDSGLPNDRFFAVRPEGSVSTLKIQRTERGDSAVYLCASSLGRGDNQPQHFGDGTRLSIL.

J is TRBJ1-1 and V is TRBV19, with TRBD1 matching over 11 bases. The V and J ends lost 5 bases and 4 bases, in that order; junction bases with no gene match: 6. This CDR3 comprises 15 residues. The germline gives CDR1 LNHDA, CDR2 SQIVND (reference sequence). Written as DNA, the CDR3 is TGTGCCAGTAGTCCTCGGACAGGGGGCGGCACTGAAGCTTTCTTT. This sequence encodes CASSPRTGGGTEAFF.

The V and J genes are TRBV19 and TRBJ1-2; tentatively, D is TRBD1 (6 bases). Germline V lookup: CDR1 LNHDA, CDR2 SQIVND (reference sequence). The CDR3 has 15 amino acids. V was trimmed by 4 bases and J by 8 bases, leaving 20 bases between them. CDR3 sequence (DNA): TGTGCCAGTAGTAGCCCACAGGGCCTATATGACGGCTACACCTTC. It translates to CASSSPQGLYDGYTF.

J is TRBJ2-7 and V is TRBV10-3; 7 nucleotides match TRBD1. Germline-derived CDR1 and CDR2 are ENHRY and SYGVKD. V lost 6 bases and J lost 3; bases outside the gene matches: 2. There are 12 residues in the CDR3. CDR3 amino acids: CAIRRDSYEQYF. The CDR3 DNA sequence: TGTGCCATCAGACGGGACAGCTACGAGCAGTACTTC.

The rearrangement joins TRBV4-2 to TRBJ1-2; D possibly corresponds to TRBD1 (6 bases). V lost 4 bases and J 3 bases, leaving 15 bases between the germline ends. This CDR3 has 15 residues. Per the germline V gene, CDR1 is LGHNA and CDR2 is YNFKEQ. The CDR3 spells CASSPTAGQYYGYTF. The CDR3 bases are TGTGCCAGCAGCCCGACGGCCGGACAGTACTATGGCTACACCTTC.

The V gene is TRBV6-2 or TRBV6-3, the J gene TRBJ2-2; the D gene is possibly TRBD2 (5 bases). V was trimmed by 2 bases and J by 1 base, leaving 11 bases between them. Germline V CDR1 and CDR2: MNHEY, SVGEGT. This CDR3 is built from 16 residues. The CDR3 sequence: CASSYGRGQNTGELFF. DNA for the CDR3: TGTGCCAGCAGTTACGGGAGAGGGCAGAACACCGGGGAGCTGTTTTTT.

The chain couples TRBV7-9 to TRBJ1-1, with 7 bases matching TRBD1. Germline loops: CDR1 SEHNR, CDR2 FQNEAQ (reference sequence). The CDR3 runs to 13 residues. V shed 3 bases and J 11 bases; nucleotides not matched to a gene: 9. The CDR3 sequence is CASSFGEQGSAFF. The CDR3 DNA is TGTGCCAGCAGCTTCGGGGAACAGGGGAGTGCTTTCTTT.

J is TRBJ2-5 and V is TRBV7-2; 8 nucleotides agree with TRBD2. Trimming took 2 bases from V and 4 from J; bases not matched to a gene: 9. This CDR3 is built from 16 residues. Germline assignment: CDR1 SGHTA and CDR2 FQGNSA. The CDR3 sequence is CASSLWASGSVETQYF. CDR3 nucleotide sequence: TGTGCCAGCAGCTTATGGGCTAGCGGGTCGGTAGAGACCCAGTACTTC.

This chain connects TRBV15 to TRBJ2-7, with 7 bases matching TRBD2. The CDR3 is 12 amino acids. CDR1 is LNHNV, CDR2 YYDKDF, per germline (reference sequence). The V gene end was trimmed by 5 bases and the J gene end by 3 bases; junction bases not matched to a gene: 1. CDR3 nucleotide sequence: TGTGCCACCAGCCGGGACTACTACGAGCAGTACTTC. It is translated as CATSRDYYEQYF.

V usage is TRBV5-5 and J usage is TRBJ2-7, with D uncertain. Germline lookup yields CDR1 SGHKS and CDR2 YYEKEE (reference sequence). The CDR3 spans 16 residues. V gave up 0 bases and J gave up 0 bases, with 13 bases separating them. Here the CDR3 reads CASSLVTTLSSYEQYF. CDR3 bases: TGTGCCAGCAGCTTGGTAACGACTTTAAGCTCCTACGAGCAGTACTTC.

This chain uses TRBV7-9 with TRBJ1-2, with D possibly being TRBD1 (6 bases). Germline values: CDR1 SEHNR, CDR2 FQNEAQ (reference sequence). Trimming left V 5 bases short and J 8 bases short, with 18 bases between. This CDR3 comprises 14 residues. The CDR3 DNA reads as TGTGCCAGCAGCCGGACGGGAGGGGGGAAAGGCTACACCTTC. Translating it yields CASSRTGGGKGYTF.

The rearrangement uses TRBV7-2 and TRBJ2-1; 11 positions agree with TRBD2. The V segment lost 1 base and the J segment 5 bases; nucleotides outside the gene matches: 10. CDR3 length equals 18 residues. Germline CDR1 is SGHTA and CDR2 is FQGNSA. The CDR3 loop reads CASSLVPPSSGGNNEQFF. CDR3 DNA: TGTGCCAGCAGCTTAGTCCCCCCCTCTAGCGGGGGGAACAATGAGCAGTTCTTC. The complete variable domain, with remaining parts taken from reference TRBV7-2 and TRBJ2-1, reads GAGVSQSPSNKVTEKGKDVELRCDPISGHTALYWYRQSLGQGLEFLIYFQGNSAPDKSGLPSDRFSAERTGGSVSTLTIQRTQQEDSAVYLCASSLVPPSSGGNNEQFFGPGTRLTVL.

About this clone: Other DNA sequences of this sample code for an identical CDR3. The chain is built from TRBV5-1 and TRBJ2-2; the D gene is possibly TRBD1 (5 bases). Germline lookup yields CDR1 SGHRS and CDR2 YFSETQ. This CDR3 is built from 13 residues. V lost 2 bases and J lost 5, with 7 bases in between. Written as DNA, the CDR3 is TGCGCCAGCAGCTTCAGGGATACCGGGGAGCTGTTTTTT. The encoded protein is CASSFRDTGELFF.

This clone came up once. The chain is built from TRBV6-5 and TRBJ1-4; 9 bases match TRBD1. Unmatched junction bases numbered 4, after V lost 3 bases and J lost 2 bases. From germline, CDR1 is MNHEY and CDR2 SVGAGI. The CDR3 contains 16 residues. The CDR3 loop is CASSYGQGITNEKLFF. Here the CDR3 DNA reads TGTGCCAGCAGTTATGGACAGGGGATCACTAATGAAAAACTGTTTTTT.

The chain has TRBV5-8 and TRBJ1-5, with D possibly being TRBD1 (5 bases). The germline CDR1 and CDR2 sequences are SGHTS and YDEGEE. The CDR3 totals 17 residues. V was pared by 0 bases and J by 0 bases, with 13 bases between. The CDR3 is CASSLVRTPYSNQPQHF. For the CDR3, the DNA is TGTGCCAGCAGCTTGGTGCGGACACCCTATAGCAATCAGCCCCAGCATTTT.

The V gene is TRBV12-1, the J gene TRBJ2-7; TRBD1 reflects the table's D call only, with no check against the DNA. TRBV12-1 is shown as a pseudogene. The CDR3 consists of 15 residues. CDR3 loop: CASSPRDTRSYEQYF. In DNA, the CDR3 is TGTGCCAGCAGCCCTCGGGACACCCGCTCCTACGAGCAGTACTTC.

The chain has TRBV6-4 and TRBJ1-1; tentatively, D is TRBD1 (6 bases). V was clipped by 0 bases and J by 11 bases, with 13 bases between them. Germline V gene sequence: CDR1 MRHNA, CDR2 SNTAGT. CDR3 length: 13 residues. CDR3 in amino acids: CASSDSQGSIAFF. The CDR3 DNA sequence: TGTGCCAGCAGTGACTCACAGGGTTCGATCGCTTTCTTT.

The chain carries TRBV5-7 and TRBJ1-3; 7 bases are shared with TRBD1. TRBV5-7 is reported as an ORF; its role is uncertain. Unmatched junction bases numbered 14, after V lost 5 bases and J lost 0 bases. CDR3 length: 18 amino acids. This CDR3 reads CASSQDRLGLGSGNTIYF. The CDR3, as DNA: TGTGCCAGCAGTCAGGACAGGCTGGGGTTAGGCTCTGGAAACACCATATATTTT.

The chain has TRBV18 and TRBJ1-1; 7 bases are a match to TRBD1. The CDR3 spans 14 residues. In germline, CDR1 is KGHSH, CDR2 LQKENI. The V gene end was trimmed by 5 bases and the J gene end by 1 base; junction bases not matched to a gene: 4. This chain's CDR3 is CASSTTGKNTEAFF. For the CDR3, the DNA is TGTGCCAGCTCAACGACAGGGAAGAACACTGAAGCTTTCTTT. The entire variable domain, with the rest obtained from reference TRBV18 and TRBJ1-1, is as follows: NAGVMQNPRHLVRRRGQEARLRCSPMKGHSHVYWYRQLPEEGLKFMVYLQKENIIDESGMPKERFSAEFPKEGPSILRIQQVVRGDSAAYFCASSTTGKNTEAFFGQGTRLTVV.

This chain connects TRBV25-1 to TRBJ1-4; TRBD1 aligns across 10 bases. This CDR3 has 15 amino acids. V lost 5 bases to trimming and J lost 7 bases; unmatched junction nucleotides: 7. Germline loops: CDR1 MGHDK, CDR2 SYGVNS. The CDR3 spells CASSYPGTGVEKLFF. CDR3 sequence (DNA): TGTGCCAGCAGTTATCCAGGGACAGGGGTTGAAAAACTGTTTTTT.

The rearrangement uses TRBV5-1 and TRBJ2-1; 11 bases are a match to TRBD2. The V gene's germline CDR1 is SGHRS and CDR2 YFSETQ. The CDR3 has 17 amino acids. J gave up 4 bases and V 2 bases, and 8 bases lay outside the gene matches. The CDR3 nucleotides are TGCGCCAGCAGCTTAGGTACTAGCGGGGGCCTTTACAATGAGCAGTTCTTC. Translated: CASSLGTSGGLYNEQFF.